These T cell receptor beta chains were read from a single sample in a study of T cell responses to AZD1222 COVID-19 vaccine. The method was immunoSEQ multiplex PCR; TCRdb's version includes in-frame clones alone and lacks a portion of them. The profile shows nearly 110,000 clones, about 90% of them singletons. This material consisted of peripheral blood, taken on day 0 of AZD1222 vaccination. Receptors originate from an adult in good health. Each CDR3 is given with its conserved first and last residue. A D gene is named only where the DNA matches it firmly. A clone size is listed for some rows: how often the clone was seen (once, few, many), or a class if it is expanded.

D gene,CDR3 length,J gene,V gene,clone size,CDR3 protein,CDR3 DNA
TRBD2,19,TRBJ2-7,TRBV12-5,.,CASGLSAGLAGGYSYEQYF,TGTGCTAGTGGTTTGAGCGCTGGACTAGCGGGAGGTTACTCCTACGAGCAGTACTTC
TRBD2,13,TRBJ2-1,TRBV10-3,.,CAISGLAGDEQFF,TGTGCCATCAGTGGTCTAGCGGGAGACGAGCAGTTCTTC
.,14,TRBJ1-6,TRBV7-2,.,CASRPTGKGSPLHF,TGTGCCAGCAGGCCCACAGGAAAAGGGTCACCCCTCCACTTT
TRBD2,16,TRBJ2-5,TRBV5-1,.,CASSLQLAGGLGTQYF,TGCGCCAGCAGCTTACAATTAGCGGGAGGGCTGGGGACCCAGTACTTC
TRBD2,13,TRBJ2-5,TRBV9,.,CASSVVAGETQYF,TGTGCCAGCAGCGTAGTAGCGGGAGAGACCCAGTACTTC
.,14,TRBJ2-1,TRBV15,once,CATSRVSSYNEQFF,TGTGCCACCAGCAGAGTAAGCTCCTACAATGAGCAGTTCTTC
.,14,TRBJ2-3,TRBV5-1,.,CASSTQTSTDTQYF,TGCGCCAGCAGCACCCAGACTAGCACAGATACGCAGTATTTT
.,13,TRBJ1-6,TRBV3-1/TRBV3-2,.,CASSQVENSPLHF,TGTGCCAGCAGCCAAGTTGAAAATTCACCCCTCCACTTT
.,16,TRBJ1-5,TRBV6-2/TRBV6-3,.,CASSNTEDYSNQPQHF,TGTGCCAGCAGTAACACAGAGGATTATAGCAATCAGCCCCAGCATTTT
.,15,TRBJ2-7,TRBV14,.,CASSRAGQMTYEQYF,TGTGCCAGCAGCCGTGCGGGACAGATGACCTACGAGCAGTACTTC
TRBD1,17,TRBJ1-2,TRBV19,.,CASSRADRGRGNYGYTF,TGTGCCAGTAGTCGAGCGGACAGGGGGAGGGGAAACTATGGCTACACCTTC
TRBD2,14,TRBJ2-3,TRBV7-2,.,CASSLASGRDTQYF,TGTGCCAGCAGCTTAGCTAGCGGGAGGGATACGCAGTATTTT
.,18,TRBJ2-7,TRBV5-1,once,CASSLDPQRLGSSYEQYF,TGCGCCAGCAGCTTGGACCCCCAGCGTTTAGGGAGCTCCTACGAGCAGTACTTC
.,14,TRBJ2-3,TRBV11-3,.,CASSLSLQADTQYF,TGTGCCAGCAGCTTATCCCTCCAGGCAGATACGCAGTATTTT
.,15,TRBJ2-7,TRBV5-1,.,CASSPPFAAAYEQYF,TGCGCCAGCAGCCCCCCCTTTGCCGCGGCCTACGAGCAGTACTTC
TRBD2,14,TRBJ2-2,TRBV3-1/TRBV3-2,.,CASSRRGGTGELFF,TGTGCCAGCAGCCGACGGGGGGGCACCGGGGAGCTGTTTTTT
.,16,TRBJ2-7,TRBV9,.,CASSAVGTGDSYEQYF,TGTGCCAGCAGCGCCGTTGGGACTGGGGATTCCTACGAGCAGTACTTC
TRBD2,15,TRBJ2-3,TRBV7-6,.,CASSLLESGSETQYF,TGTGCCAGCAGCTTACTGGAGAGCGGGAGTGAGACGCAGTATTTT
.,14,TRBJ1-4,TRBV24-1,.,CATSDPGGNEKLFF,TGTGCCACCAGTGATCCGGGGGGCAACGAAAAACTGTTTTTT
.,14,TRBJ1-1,TRBV28,once,CASSVGGANTEAFF,TGTGCCAGCAGTGTCGGGGGGGCAAACACTGAAGCTTTCTTT
.,14,TRBJ2-7,TRBV7-2,.,CASSLGGSKDEQYF,TGTGCCAGCAGCTTAGGGGGGAGTAAGGACGAGCAGTACTTC
TRBD2,15,TRBJ2-1,TRBV6-5,.,CASSPGLAGYNEQFF,TGTGCCAGCAGTCCGGGACTAGCGGGGTACAATGAGCAGTTCTTC
.,14,TRBJ1-1,TRBV15,.,CATSRDPGDGEAFF,TGTGCCACCAGCAGAGATCCCGGGGACGGTGAAGCTTTCTTT
TRBD1,14,TRBJ2-3,TRBV19,.,CASSIGDSFYTQYF,TGTGCCAGTAGTATTGGGGACAGCTTCTATACGCAGTATTTT
.,15,TRBJ2-2,TRBV7-2,once,CASSLGGSYTGELFF,TGTGCCAGCAGCTTAGGGGGGTCCTACACCGGGGAGCTGTTTTTT
.,13,TRBJ1-2,TRBV19,.,CASSIGQDYGYTF,TGTGCCAGTAGTATAGGCCAGGACTATGGCTACACCTTC
.,12,TRBJ1-1,TRBV6-1,.,CASSEGKTEAFF,TGTGCCAGCAGTGAAGGGAAGACAGAAGCTTTCTTT
.,14,TRBJ1-1,TRBV28,.,CASSLDGGWTEAFF,TGTGCCAGCAGTTTAGACGGGGGTTGGACTGAAGCTTTCTTT
.,13,TRBJ2-7,TRBV27,.,CASSLKGRSEQYF,TGTGCCAGCAGTTTAAAGGGTCGAAGCGAGCAGTACTTC
.,14,TRBJ1-1,TRBV28,.,CASSFRLRNTEAFF,TGTGCCAGCAGTTTTCGGCTTAGGAACACTGAAGCTTTCTTT
.,15,TRBJ1-2,TRBV5-1,.,CASSLEGRNNYGYTF,TGCGCCAGCAGCTTGGAGGGACGGAATAACTATGGCTACACCTTC
.,15,TRBJ1-4,TRBV28,.,CASRASGPTGEKLFF,TGTGCCAGCAGGGCTTCCGGGCCCACTGGGGAAAAACTGTTTTTT
TRBD1,14,TRBJ1-2,TRBV25-1,.,CASSSTGAFYGYTF,TGTGCCAGCAGCTCAACAGGGGCATTTTATGGCTACACCTTC
.,15,TRBJ1-1,TRBV9,.,CASSVQGHWDTEAFF,TGTGCCAGCAGCGTACAGGGGCACTGGGACACTGAAGCTTTCTTT
TRBD2,15,TRBJ2-1,TRBV27,.,CASVVAGPSYNEQFF,TGTGCCAGCGTAGTAGCGGGGCCCTCCTACAATGAGCAGTTCTTC
TRBD1,15,TRBJ1-6,TRBV7-9,once,CASSLGGQRDSPLHF,TGTGCCAGCAGCTTAGGGGGACAGAGGGATTCACCCCTCCACTTT
.,13,TRBJ2-7,TRBV27,.,CASSLVLGVEQYF,TGTGCCAGCAGTTTAGTTTTGGGGGTCGAGCAGTACTTC
.,13,TRBJ2-7,TRBV18,once,CASSPGSLVEQYF,TGTGCCAGCTCACCGGGCAGCCTCGTCGAGCAGTACTTC
.,13,TRBJ2-3,TRBV7-2,once,CASSLGEADTQYF,TGTGCCAGCAGCTTAGGTGAAGCCGATACGCAGTATTTT
.,15,TRBJ1-5,TRBV7-8,.,CASSDPWDGTMPQHF,TGTGCCAGCAGCGACCCCTGGGACGGCACTATGCCCCAGCATTTT
.,15,TRBJ1-5,TRBV11-3,.,CASSKRTNSNQPQHF,TGTGCCAGCAGCAAACGGACAAATAGCAATCAGCCCCAGCATTTT
TRBD1,14,TRBJ2-7,TRBV7-9,.,CASSRGQGTYEQYF,TGTGCCAGCAGCCGCGGACAGGGGACCTACGAGCAGTACTTC
.,14,TRBJ2-5,TRBV7-9,.,CASNQRGEGETQYF,TGTGCCAGCAACCAGAGGGGGGAGGGAGAGACCCAGTACTTC
.,16,TRBJ2-1,TRBV18,.,CASSPPNGGSYNEQFF,TGTGCCAGCTCACCACCCAACGGGGGCTCCTACAATGAGCAGTTCTTC
.,14,TRBJ2-5,TRBV28,.,CASSPAGKQETQYF,TGTGCCAGCAGTCCCGCAGGGAAGCAAGAGACCCAGTACTTC
.,11,TRBJ2-7,TRBV20-1,.,CSAQSGDEQYF,TGCAGTGCCCAATCGGGCGACGAGCAGTACTTC
.,14,TRBJ2-5,TRBV9,once,CASSVLPQKETQYF,TGTGCCAGCAGCGTACTTCCTCAAAAAGAGACCCAGTACTTC
.,16,TRBJ2-3,TRBV9,.,CASSVGRGMRTDTQYF,TGTGCCAGCAGCGTTGGGAGAGGGATGAGGACAGATACGCAGTATTTT
.,12,TRBJ2-5,TRBV11-2,.,CASSLAQETQYF,TGTGCCAGCAGCTTAGCGCAAGAGACCCAGTACTTC
.,14,TRBJ2-2,TRBV5-1,.,CASSGQPNTGELFF,TGCGCCAGCAGCGGTCAGCCGAACACCGGGGAGCTGTTTTTT
TRBD2,17,TRBJ2-7,TRBV30,.,CAWRTTSGRSLAYEQYF,TGTGCCTGGAGGACTACTAGCGGGAGAAGCCTAGCCTACGAGCAGTACTTC
.,12,TRBJ2-7,TRBV7-2,.,CASSQGLYEQYF,TGTGCCAGCAGCCAGGGCCTCTACGAGCAGTACTTC
.,12,TRBJ2-5,TRBV11-3,.,CASSWAQETQYF,TGTGCCAGCAGCTGGGCGCAAGAGACCCAGTACTTC
.,17,TRBJ2-2,TRBV3-1/TRBV3-2,.,CASSHPLEGFYTGELFF,TGTGCCAGCAGCCACCCTCTGGAGGGATTTTACACCGGGGAGCTGTTTTTT
.,14,TRBJ2-1,TRBV28,.,CASSLGRSHNEQFF,TGTGCCAGCAGTTTAGGCCGTTCCCACAATGAGCAGTTCTTC
.,13,TRBJ1-2,TRBV10-3,.,CAISDPGGYGYTF,TGTGCCATCAGTGATCCCGGGGGCTATGGCTACACCTTC
.,15,TRBJ1-1,TRBV7-9,.,CASSLVPQRGTEAFF,TGTGCCAGCAGCTTAGTTCCCCAGAGAGGGACTGAAGCTTTCTTT
TRBD2,15,TRBJ2-5,TRBV24-1,.,CATSDLAGEWETQYF,TGTGCCACCAGTGATCTAGCGGGAGAATGGGAGACCCAGTACTTC
.,17,TRBJ2-3,TRBV7-8,.,CASSLGPARPSTDTQYF,TGTGCCAGCAGCTTAGGTCCCGCCAGACCCAGCACAGATACGCAGTATTTT